This T cell receptor (beta chain) was documented in a study of T cells in Graves' hyperthyroidism and ophthalmopathy. Template material for amplifying TCR beta CDR3 regions consisted of RNA transcripts. Researchers ran a first-round RT-PCR on the TCR CDR3 using the HTBI primer set. From the multiplex PCR reads, TCRdb called clonotypes with MiXCR, one entry per CDR3 protein. The data contain more than 500,000 distinct CDR3 sequences, over 45% of them singletons. This clonotype was found many times. The sample was peripheral blood or thyroid tissue (not recorded which). This sequence was found in an adult woman with Graves' disease, either hyperthyroidism or ophthalmopathy (not recorded which).

The CDR3 loop reads CASSPTSWNTGELFF. DNA for the CDR3: TGTGCCAGCAGCCCGACATCATGGAACACCGGGGAGCTGTTTTTT. The V and J genes are TRBV11-1 and TRBJ2-2; D remains unclear. Germline assignment: CDR1 SGHAT and CDR2 FQDESV (reference sequence). V was shortened by 5 bases and J by 1 base, with 11 bases between the two germline ends. The CDR3 extends over 15 amino acids.